What follows are 30 T cell receptor beta chains derived from one specimen sequenced in a study of blood T cell repertoires in COVID-19. Using immunoSEQ multiplex PCR, the repertoire was profiled, and TCRdb retains in-frame clones only, with some absent. The table includes 150,000 to 200,000 clones, roughly nine tenths detected once. The sequenced sample was peripheral blood. Every receptor here comes from a young man who had recovered from COVID-19.

V gene TRBV5-5 combines with J gene TRBJ2-7; the D gene is possibly TRBD1 (5 bases). The CDR3 has 13 amino acids. Germline values: CDR1 SGHKS, CDR2 YYEKEE (reference sequence). The V end was cut by 2 bases, the J end by 2 bases, with 8 bases between. The CDR3 DNA follows: TGTGCCAGCAGCTTCCAGGGCACCTACGAGCAGTACTTC. This sequence encodes CASSFQGTYEQYF.

This rearrangement joins TRBV30 to TRBJ2-3; the D gene is possibly TRBD1 (5 bases). Trimming took 2 bases from V and 0 from J, leaving 15 bases between them. CDR3 length equals 16 residues. The germline V gene encodes CDR1 GTSNPN and CDR2 SVGIG (reference sequence). The CDR3 loop reads CAWSRDRTSSTDTQYF. Here the CDR3 DNA reads TGTGCCTGGAGTCGCGACCGGACATCTAGCACAGATACGCAGTATTTT.

This chain links TRBV15 with TRBJ2-7; a weak D match, TRBD2 (5 bases). V gave up 0 bases and J gave up 5 bases, with 14 bases separating them. CDR3 length equals 15 residues. The germline V gene has CDR1 LNHNV and CDR2 YYDKDF (reference sequence). The CDR3 loop is CATSRDRGSYHEQYF. CDR3 sequence (DNA): TGTGCCACCAGCAGAGATCGGGGTTCCTACCACGAGCAGTACTTC.

The V and J genes are TRBV6-4 and TRBJ2-1, with D perhaps matching TRBD2 (5 bases). The CDR3 has 13 residues. Germline V lookup: CDR1 MRHNA, CDR2 SNTAGT. The V and J ends lost 0 bases and 9 bases respectively, with 9 bases between them. CDR3 DNA: TGTGCCAGCAGTGACTCTTTAGAGGGTGAGCAGTTCTTC. It translates to CASSDSLEGEQFF.

The chain recombines TRBV16 with TRBJ1-3; D is unclear. The CDR3 length is 14 residues. Germline-derived CDR1 and CDR2 are KGHSY and FQNENV. V lost 5 bases, J lost 4 bases, and 12 bases lay in between. The CDR3 DNA sequence: TGTGCCAGCAGCAACCTAGGAACGGGAAACACCATATATTTT. Translation gives CASSNLGTGNTIYF.

The rearrangement uses TRBV28 and TRBJ1-1; D not resolved. In germline, CDR1 is MDHEN, CDR2 SYDVKM. CDR3 length: 13 amino acids. Trimming pared 1 base from V and 1 base from J, leaving 4 bases between. CDR3 sequence reads: CASSLSGNTEAFF. The CDR3 nucleotides are TGTGCCAGCAGTTTATCGGGGAACACTGAAGCTTTCTTT.

The CDR3 nucleotides read TGTGCCAGCAGCGTAGGAGCGGGAGAAAGCACAGATACGCAGTATTTT. This gives the protein CASSVGAGESTDTQYF. This chain connects TRBV9 to TRBJ2-3; 8 positions match TRBD2. The CDR3 length is 16 residues. V was pared by 0 bases and J by 0 bases, with 3 bases of the junction left unmatched. Germline CDR1 is SGDLS and CDR2 is YYNGEE.

The chain employs TRBV3-1 (or the pseudogene TRBV3-2) and TRBJ2-3, with D possibly matching TRBD2 (5 bases). This CDR3 has 16 residues. The V end lost 4 bases, the J end lost 0 bases, and 14 bases lay between the germline ends. The germline CDR1 and CDR2 sequences are LGHDT and YNNKEL (reference sequence). CDR3 protein: CASSRISLASTDTQYF. Here the CDR3 DNA reads TGTGCCAGCAGCCGGATAAGTCTAGCTAGCACAGATACGCAGTATTTT.

V gene TRBV2 combines with J gene TRBJ2-7; TRBD1 matches at 7 bases. This CDR3 comprises 15 residues. J lost 0 bases, V lost 8 bases, and 10 bases had no gene match. In germline, CDR1 is SNHLY, CDR2 FYNNEI. The CDR3 here is CASAPRGQSSYEQYF. The DNA of the CDR3 is TGTGCCAGCGCCCCCCGGGGACAGAGCTCCTACGAGCAGTACTTC.

This sequence joins TRBV7-8 and TRBJ2-2, with 9 positions matching TRBD2. Germline CDR1 and CDR2: SGHVS and FQNEAQ. V was clipped by 10 bases and J by 0 bases; unmatched bases: 9. CDR3 size: 16 residues. The CDR3 spells CANPTSGSTNTGELFF. For the CDR3, the DNA is TGTGCCAACCCAACTAGCGGGTCCACGAACACCGGGGAGCTGTTTTTT.

The V gene is TRBV28, the J gene TRBJ2-5; a weak D match, TRBD1 (5 bases). The CDR3 totals 15 residues. Germline CDR1 and CDR2: MDHEN and SYDVKM. V was pared by 5 bases and J by 0 bases, with 13 bases between. The DNA of the CDR3 is TGTGCCAGCAGTCTAGGGGCCGCTTACCAAGAGACCCAGTACTTC. It translates to CASSLGAAYQETQYF.

This chain uses TRBV28 with TRBJ1-1; D perhaps matches TRBD1 (6 bases). The CDR3 contains 14 residues. Germline CDR1 reads MDHEN; CDR2 reads SYDVKM. The ends were cut back, 7 bases at V and 1 base at J, with 13 bases in the middle. CDR3 in amino acids: CASTPPTGNTEAFF. The CDR3 DNA is TGTGCCAGCACCCCTCCGACAGGGAACACTGAAGCTTTCTTT. The complete variable domain, with remaining parts taken from reference TRBV28 and TRBJ1-1, reads DVKVTQSSRYLVKRTGEKVFLECVQDMDHENMFWYRQDPGLGLRLIYFSYDVKMKEKGDIPEGYSVSREKKERFSLILESASTNQTSMYLCASTPPTGNTEAFFGQGTRLTVV.

V and J are TRBV19 and TRBJ1-2; unclear D gene. The CDR3 is made up of 15 amino acids. With 0 bases removed from V and 7 bases from J, the gap between germline ends came to 15 bases. CDR1 is LNHDA, CDR2 SQIVND, per germline (reference sequence). The CDR3 DNA is TGTGCCAGTAGTATAGACGGAGGCGGAGAGCGTGGCTACACCTTC. Amino acid sequence: CASSIDGGGERGYTF.

This chain links TRBV10-2 with TRBJ2-3; TRBD2 might be the D (6 bases). V lost 6 bases and J 1 base, leaving 11 bases between the germline ends. The CDR3 length is 14 residues. Germline CDR1 reads WSHSY; CDR2 reads SAAADI. The CDR3 here is CASRGSGGTDTQYF. DNA for the CDR3: TGCGCCAGCAGGGGTTCGGGAGGCACAGATACGCAGTATTTT.

The chain employs TRBV29-1 and TRBJ2-1, with D tentatively TRBD2 (6 bases). With 4 bases removed from V and 7 bases from J, the gap between germline ends came to 14 bases. The CDR3 spans 13 residues. Germline assignment: CDR1 SQVTM and CDR2 ANQGSEA. Here the CDR3 DNA reads TGCAGCGTTGTGGGGCGCGGGGATAATGAGCAGTTCTTC. Its protein is CSVVGRGDNEQFF.

J is TRBJ2-2 and V is TRBV19, with 7 bases aligning to TRBD1. The CDR3 has 15 amino acids. The germline V gene encodes CDR1 LNHDA and CDR2 SQIVND (reference sequence). Trimming removed 4 bases from V and 4 bases from J; junction bases left unmatched: 6. DNA of the CDR3: TGTGCCAGTAGTACCCGGACAGGAAGCACCGGGGAGCTGTTTTTT. Its translation: CASSTRTGSTGELFF.

The rearrangement uses TRBV30 and TRBJ1-3, with TRBD1 as a possible D gene (5 bases). Per the germline V gene, CDR1 is GTSNPN and CDR2 is SVGIG (reference sequence). This CDR3 is 12 amino acids long. Trimming took 1 base from V and 4 from J, leaving 5 bases between them. This chain's CDR3 is CAWSGQGNTIYF. The DNA of the CDR3 is TGTGCCTGGAGTGGACAGGGAAACACCATATATTTT.

This sequence joins TRBV9 and TRBJ2-7; 8 bases match TRBD1. The length of the CDR3 is 15 residues. Germline V CDR1 and CDR2: SGDLS, YYNGEE. V lost 0 bases, J lost 3 bases, and 5 bases stayed unmatched. Here the CDR3 DNA reads TGTGCCAGCAGCGTAGATGGACAGGGACTCTACGAGCAGTACTTC. Protein sequence: CASSVDGQGLYEQYF. The full variable domain, in which reference TRBV9 and TRBJ2-7 provide the parts outside the CDR3, is DSGVTQTPKHLITATGQRVTLRCSPRSGDLSVYWYQQSLDQGLQFLIQYYNGEERAKGNILERFSAQQFPDLHSELNLSSLELGDSALYFCASSVDGQGLYEQYFGPGTRLTVT.

This chain joins TRBV6-5 and TRBJ2-6; D is possibly TRBD2 (5 bases). V was clipped by 7 bases and J by 0 bases, with 10 bases between them. Germline V lookup: CDR1 MNHEY, CDR2 SVGAGI. There are 15 residues in the CDR3. The CDR3 bases are TGTGCCAGCACCCCTAGCTACTCTGGGGCCAACGTCCTGACTTTC. This encodes CASTPSYSGANVLTF.

The V call is TRBV2, the J call TRBJ2-3; 11 bases match TRBD2. The CDR3 consists of 17 residues. The ends lost 3 bases at V and 2 bases at J; junction bases unmatched: 7. In germline, CDR1 is SNHLY, CDR2 FYNNEI. The CDR3 bases are TGTGCCAGCAGTGAGCTCCATAGCGGGAGGGCCACAGATACGCAGTATTTT. It translates to CASSELHSGRATDTQYF.

CDR3 in amino acids: CASSHRRREKLFF. CDR3 sequence (DNA): TGTGCCAGCAGCCACCGAAGGAGGGAAAAACTGTTTTTT. The chain has TRBV11-2 and TRBJ1-4; D remains unclear. This CDR3 spans 13 amino acids. Germline CDR1 SGHAT, CDR2 FQNNGV. V shed 5 bases and J shed 8 bases, with 12 bases lying between them.

This chain connects TRBV19 to TRBJ2-1; 11 nucleotides line up with TRBD2. V lost 7 bases and J lost 9; bases outside the gene matches: 8. Germline CDR1 is LNHDA and CDR2 is SQIVND (reference sequence). The CDR3 is 14 amino acids. The CDR3 loop reads CASKLLAGDGEQFF. CDR3 nucleotide sequence: TGTGCCAGTAAGCTACTAGCGGGAGATGGTGAGCAGTTCTTC.

CDR3 residues: CASLGSYNEQFF. CDR3 DNA: TGTGCCAGCCTAGGGAGTTACAATGAGCAGTTCTTC. The gene calls are TRBV5-4 and TRBJ2-1; a possible D gene is TRBD2 (5 bases). CDR1 is SGHNT and CDR2 is YYREEE in the germline V gene (reference sequence). The CDR3 loop spans 12 amino acids. Deletions cut 7 bases from V and 4 bases from J, with 9 bases between.

The rearrangement joins TRBV4-3 to TRBJ1-1; TRBD1 might be the D (5 bases). The CDR3 sequence is 14 residues long. The V gene lost 0 bases and the J gene lost 8 bases, with 13 bases spanning the gap. The V gene's germline CDR1 is LGHNA and CDR2 YSLEER. This chain's CDR3 is CASSQEWQGYEAFF. CDR3 DNA sequence: TGCGCCAGCAGCCAAGAATGGCAGGGCTACGAAGCTTTCTTT.

This CDR3 reads CASSGRGQGTHGYTF. CDR3 DNA: TGTGCCAGCAGCGGAAGGGGGCAGGGGACCCATGGCTACACCTTC. The gene calls are TRBV9 and TRBJ1-2; TRBD1 aligns across 7 bases. Germline loops: CDR1 SGDLS, CDR2 YYNGEE. There are 15 residues in the CDR3. J gave up 6 bases and V 3 bases, and 11 bases lay outside the gene matches.

The rearrangement links TRBV2 to TRBJ2-5, with 8 bases that match TRBD2. The V segment lost 7 bases and the J segment 5 bases; nucleotides outside the gene matches: 6. The CDR3 totals 13 residues. Germline V CDR1 and CDR2: SNHLY, FYNNEI. The CDR3 nucleotides read TGTGCCAGCACTGGGGGCGGGAGGGAGACCCAGTACTTC. Encoded protein: CASTGGGRETQYF.

For the CDR3, the DNA is TGTGCCAGCAGCTTATCTCCTAGCGGTTTGGGTGAGCAGTTCTTC. Amino acids: CASSLSPSGLGEQFF. The chain carries TRBV7-3 and TRBJ2-1; the match to TRBD2 covers 7 bases. Trimming removed 2 bases from V and 9 bases from J; junction bases left unmatched: 10. The CDR3 has 15 residues. CDR1 SGHTA and CDR2 FQGTGA come from the germline V gene. The whole variable domain, filled in from reference TRBV7-3 and TRBJ2-1, reads GAGVSQTPSNKVTEKGKYVELRCDPISGHTALYWYRQSLGQGPEFLIYFQGTGAADDSGLPNDRFFAVRPEGSVSTLKIQRTERGDSAVYLCASSLSPSGLGEQFFGPGTRLTVL.

The V call is TRBV29-1, the J call TRBJ1-3; no reliable D call. V was pared by 6 bases and J by 8 bases, with 14 bases between. The germline V gene encodes CDR1 SQVTM and CDR2 ANQGSEA. This CDR3 has 12 residues. CDR3 residues: CSVTSGSDTIYF. The CDR3 region has the DNA TGCAGCGTCACCTCGGGGTCGGACACCATATATTTT.

This clone was found a few times. This chain joins TRBV27 and TRBJ2-5; 9 bases agree with TRBD1. The V and J ends lost 8 bases and 5 bases, in that order; junction bases with no gene match: 9. Germline lookup yields CDR1 MNHEY and CDR2 SMNVEV (reference sequence). The CDR3 length is 14 residues. The CDR3 bases are TGTGCCAGCGCCTCGACAGGGGGTAAGGAGACCCAGTACTTC. It translates to CASASTGGKETQYF.

This chain uses TRBV7-2 with TRBJ2-2; TRBD2 aligns across 9 bases. The germline V gene has CDR1 SGHTA and CDR2 FQGNSA. This CDR3 comprises 14 residues. Trimming removed 5 bases from V and 7 bases from J; junction bases left unmatched: 5. CDR3 in amino acids: CASSLSGSNGELFF. Written as DNA, the CDR3 is TGTGCCAGCAGCCTTAGCGGGAGTAACGGGGAGCTGTTTTTT.